The following is a T cell receptor beta chain sequence with its context. Its cognate antigen is unknown. This sample stems from a study of Ad26.COV2.S vaccination and SARS-CoV-2 variants. Study context: Ad26.COV2.S was injected intramuscularly once or twice, 56 days apart.

Treatment specified: roughly 20 received Ad26.COV2.S at low or high dose, single or two shots; about 5 received placebo; per-sample allocation not given. Samples were taken on day 63 after the first vaccine or placebo injection. This adult donor, from Boston, was 18-55 years old. Sequencing used immunoSEQ multiplex PCR; TCRdb keeps in-frame clones, though not all of them. The sample has 400,000 to 450,000 clones, around 92% seen once; the top ten hold about 1.6%. The germline gives CDR1 MGHRA, CDR2 YSYEKL. The CDR3 is made up of 16 amino acids. With 0 bases removed from V and 2 bases from J, the gap between germline ends came to 14 bases. The study, taken as a whole, reports: Non-spike TCR breadth was similar in vaccine and placebo recipients.

Source: peripheral blood, taken in a trial of Ad26.COV2.S vaccine versus placebo. The clonotype comes from a person between 18 and 60 years old who received the Ad26.COV2.S COVID-19 vaccine or a placebo. The V call is TRBV4-1, the J call TRBJ2-7; D is perhaps TRBD1 (5 bases). The CDR3 nucleotides read TGCGCCAGCAGCCAAGATGCTGCAGGGCTGACCTACGAGCAGTACTTC. It translates to CASSQDAAGLTYEQYF.